This entry features one T cell receptor (beta chain) sequence. A single count supports this clone. Its target antigen remains unknown. No base qualities exist here, and no much larger clone lies one base off it. The CDR3 runs 15 residues from the cysteine to the phenylalanine. The read is trimmed to its CDR3 DNA, 45 bases read in frame from base 1. The CDR1 and CDR2 encoded by the germline V gene (reference sequence) are SEHNR and FQNEAQ. Trimmed from V: 5 bases; trimmed from J: 4 bases; junction bases lacking a gene match: 8. Receptor amplification or capture employed the immunoSEQ multiplex PCR assay. What TCRdb holds here is the immuneACCESS table cut down to in-frame rearrangements. Part of the clones is not present; checked against another copy, under half of the missing clones reflect an unresolved V gene, and the others are unexplained. The sample includes fewer than 150,000 clones, with roughly 97% observed a single time. Together, the top ten hold 0.44% of the sample.

These data belong to a study of T cell changes during pregnancy in multiple sclerosis (dated by TCRdb to the late 2010s). For the wider study: The study looked at changes in the T cell repertoire across pregnancy in women with multiple sclerosis.

Material: peripheral blood, obtained after pregnancy. The receptor comes from a female donor with multiple sclerosis, enrolled in a pregnancy study. The V and J genes are TRBV7-9 and TRBJ2-1; TRBD2 matches 7 bases in the middle. The nucleotide sequence is given as TGTGCCAGCAGCCAGACGGGACTACCTTACAATGAGCAGTTCTTC. This translates into CASSQTGLPYNEQFF. Reference TRBV7-9 and TRBJ2-1 proteins supply the regions before and after the CDR3; the full variable domain is: DTGVSQNPRHKITKRGQNVTFRCDPISEHNRLYWYRQTLGQGPEFLTYFQNEAQLEKSRLLSDRFSAERPKGSFSTLEIQRTEQGDSAMYLCASSQTGLPYNEQFFGPGTRLTVL.